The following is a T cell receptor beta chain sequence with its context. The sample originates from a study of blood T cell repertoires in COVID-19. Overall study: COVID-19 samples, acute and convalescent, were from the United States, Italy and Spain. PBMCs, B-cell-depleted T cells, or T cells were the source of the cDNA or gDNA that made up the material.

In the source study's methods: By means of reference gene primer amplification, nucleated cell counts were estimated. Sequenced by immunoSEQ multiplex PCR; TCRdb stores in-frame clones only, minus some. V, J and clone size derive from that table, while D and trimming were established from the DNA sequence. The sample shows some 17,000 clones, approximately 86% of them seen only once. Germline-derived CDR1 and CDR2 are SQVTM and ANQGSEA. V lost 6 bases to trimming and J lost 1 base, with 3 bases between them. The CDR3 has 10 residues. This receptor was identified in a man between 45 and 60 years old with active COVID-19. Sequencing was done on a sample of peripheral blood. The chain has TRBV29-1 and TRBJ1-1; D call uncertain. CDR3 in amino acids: CSVQNTEAFF. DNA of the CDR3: TGCAGCGTACAGAACACTGAAGCTTTCTTT.